This entry lists 30 T cell receptor beta chains sequenced from one sample in a study of cytomegalovirus exposure and HLA in healthy donors. 13 Jbeta primers and 60 Vbeta primers were used for the PCR. This table comes from immunoSEQ multiplex PCR, and its TCRdb copy is limited to in-frame clones, with some not included. The sample spans about 140,000 clones; the ten largest clones claim over 2%. The sequencing sample was made of PBMCs. The receptors were sampled from a woman between 18 and 30 years old in good health and CMV-seronegative.

The rearrangement joins TRBV11-2 to TRBJ2-2; a weak D match, TRBD2 (6 bases). Trimming stripped 2 bases from V and 5 bases from J, with 9 bases between. This CDR3 is 14 amino acids long. CDR1 is SGHAT, CDR2 FQNNGV, per germline. This CDR3 is CASSLSAGTGELFF. The CDR3 DNA sequence: TGTGCCAGCAGCTTATCTGCGGGAACCGGGGAGCTGTTTTTT.

This chain connects TRBV10-3 to TRBJ2-3, with D maybe TRBD1 (5 bases). Trimming took off 3 bases at V and 2 bases at J, with 18 bases between the two ends. The CDR3 length is 17 residues. In germline, CDR1 is ENHRY, CDR2 SYGVKD. DNA of the CDR3: TGTGCCATCAGTGATGGGTCACAGGCGGACGTCACAGATACGCAGTATTTT. The encoded protein is CAISDGSQADVTDTQYF.

The CDR3 sequence is CASRRDRGSYGYTF. CDR3 in DNA: TGTGCCAGCAGGAGGGACAGGGGGTCGTATGGCTACACCTTC. The chain has TRBV27 and TRBJ1-2; 11 bases agree with TRBD1. The CDR3 runs 14 residues. CDR1 and CDR2 (germline): MNHEY, SMNVEV (reference sequence). Germline trimming cut 6 bases from V and 5 bases from J; bases unmatched to any gene: 5.

The chain combines TRBV4-2 with TRBJ2-1; TRBD2 aligns across 8 bases. The germline V gene has CDR1 LGHNA and CDR2 YNFKEQ. The CDR3 consists of 15 residues. With V trimmed by 4 bases and J by 7 bases, 9 bases remained unmatched. CDR3 DNA sequence: TGTGCCAGCAGCCTTCAGCGGGAGCTTATGAATGAGCAGTTCTTC. This sequence encodes CASSLQRELMNEQFF.

The rearrangement uses TRBV30 and TRBJ1-1; 9 bases agree with TRBD1. The J segment lost 2 bases and the V segment lost 3 bases, leaving 4 bases of the junction unmatched. Germline values: CDR1 GTSNPN, CDR2 SVGIG (reference sequence). The CDR3 covers 14 residues. CDR3: CAWRGTGSNTEAFF. CDR3 sequence (DNA): TGTGCCTGGAGGGGGACAGGGTCCAACACTGAAGCTTTCTTT.

This chain joins TRBV18 and TRBJ2-1, with a weak D call TRBD1 (5 bases). This CDR3 has 13 residues. The germline V gene has CDR1 KGHSH and CDR2 LQKENI. Trimming removed 5 bases at V and 10 bases at J, with 15 bases between. CDR3 sequence: CASSAAREMEQFF. CDR3 DNA: TGTGCCAGCTCAGCAGCCAGGGAAATGGAGCAGTTCTTC.

The chain recombines TRBV30 with TRBJ2-2, with 9 nucleotides matching TRBD1. The CDR3 is made up of 17 amino acids. The germline gives CDR1 GTSNPN, CDR2 SVGIG (reference sequence). With V trimmed by 1 base and J by 4 bases, 10 bases remained unmatched. The CDR3 here is CAWSAPGQGPLTGELFF. CDR3 coding DNA: TGTGCCTGGAGTGCACCCGGACAGGGGCCCCTCACCGGGGAGCTGTTTTTT.

The V call is TRBV15, the J call TRBJ1-2, with D uncertain. Trimming removed 1 base from V and 6 bases from J, with 9 bases in between. The CDR3 covers 13 residues. Germline lookup yields CDR1 LNHNV and CDR2 YYDKDF (reference sequence). Written as DNA, the CDR3 is TGTGCCACCAGCAGAGTCCCCGGGAATGGCTACACCTTC. This gives the protein CATSRVPGNGYTF.

V usage is TRBV6-1 and J usage is TRBJ2-7, with 9 nucleotides matching TRBD2. The germline V gene encodes CDR1 MNHNS and CDR2 SASEGT. V lost 10 bases to trimming and J lost 0 bases; unmatched junction nucleotides: 4. The CDR3 contains 13 residues. The CDR3 sequence is CATGSGSSYEQYF. The CDR3 DNA follows: TGTGCCACGGGTAGCGGGAGCTCCTACGAGCAGTACTTC.

This rearrangement joins TRBV20-1 to TRBJ1-2; D unresolved. The CDR3 sequence is 11 residues long. The germline gives CDR1 DFQATT, CDR2 SNEGSKA (reference sequence). Between the trimmed V and J ends, which lost 6 bases and 4 bases, there was a span of 9 bases. The CDR3 nucleotides are TGCAGTGCCAGGTCCGCCTATGGCTACACCTTC. It encodes CSARSAYGYTF.

The genes are TRBV28 and TRBJ1-2, with a weak D call TRBD1 (6 bases). Germline V gene sequence: CDR1 MDHEN, CDR2 SYDVKM. The CDR3 runs 15 residues. The V end was cut by 6 bases, the J end by 0 bases, with 14 bases between. This CDR3 is CASRQGTPANYGYTF. CDR3 bases: TGTGCCAGCAGACAAGGGACACCGGCTAACTATGGCTACACCTTC.

The chain joins TRBV4-3 to TRBJ1-1; no reliable D call. The length of the CDR3 is 14 residues. The germline V gene encodes CDR1 LGHNA and CDR2 YSLEER. Trimming stripped 3 bases from V and 0 bases from J, with 8 bases between. Written as DNA, the CDR3 is TGCGCCAGCAGCCAGGAGAACATGAACACTGAAGCTTTCTTT. Translating it yields CASSQENMNTEAFF.

The CDR3 loop reads CASSQDGTENQPQHF. Written as DNA, the CDR3 is TGTGCCAGCAGCCAAGACGGGACAGAAAATCAGCCCCAGCATTTT. The chain uses TRBV4-2 and TRBJ1-5, with 7 nucleotides matching TRBD1. The ends lost 0 bases at V and 4 bases at J; junction bases unmatched: 3. CDR3 length equals 15 residues. CDR1 is LGHNA, CDR2 YNFKEQ, per germline.

DNA for the CDR3: TGCACCAGCAGCCGAGAGACTAGCGGGAGTAGGGAGACCCAGTACTTC. This translates into CTSSRETSGSRETQYF. V and J are TRBV1 and TRBJ2-5; the tabulated D call, TRBD2, remains unverified against the DNA. TRBV1 is tagged as a pseudogene. The CDR3 extends over 16 amino acids.

The J gene is TRBJ2-2, the V gene TRBV5-8, with D uncertain. The CDR3 loop spans 14 amino acids. The V end lost 0 bases, the J end lost 0 bases, and 3 bases lay between the germline ends. Germline V gene lookup returns CDR1 SGHTS and CDR2 YDEGEE. Here the CDR3 reads CASSLGANTGELFF. CDR3 sequence (DNA): TGTGCCAGCAGCTTGGGAGCGAACACCGGGGAGCTGTTTTTT.

This rearrangement joins TRBV4-3 to TRBJ2-1, with 15 bases matching TRBD2. CDR1 and CDR2 from the germline V gene are LGHNA and YSLEER. The CDR3 is 17 residues long. V lost 6 bases to trimming and J lost 6 bases; unmatched junction nucleotides: 9. CDR3 in amino acids: CASRPGTSGRQANEQFF. In DNA form, the CDR3 reads TGCGCCAGCAGACCCGGGACTAGCGGGAGGCAGGCCAATGAGCAGTTCTTC.

The V and J genes are TRBV6-1 and TRBJ2-3; D may be TRBD2 (5 bases). This CDR3 has 16 amino acids. Germline-derived CDR1 and CDR2 are MNHNS and SASEGT. V lost 2 bases and J 3 bases, leaving 15 bases between the germline ends. CDR3 loop: CASSESLAPRTDTQYF. The CDR3 nucleotides are TGTGCCAGCAGTGAAAGCCTAGCTCCCCGGACAGATACGCAGTATTTT.

This chain uses TRBV7-8 with TRBJ2-2; 9 nucleotides line up with TRBD1. CDR3 size: 15 residues. The V and J ends lost 1 base and 7 bases, in that order; junction bases with no gene match: 4. CDR1 is SGHVS and CDR2 is FQNEAQ in the germline V gene. The CDR3 sequence: CASSLVDRGDGELFF. The DNA for the CDR3 is TGTGCCAGCAGCTTAGTTGACAGGGGGGACGGGGAGCTGTTTTTT.

V gene TRBV5-1 combines with J gene TRBJ2-6; 11 bases match TRBD1. The V gene end was trimmed by 2 bases and the J gene end by 2 bases; junction bases not matched to a gene: 6. This CDR3 contains 18 residues. Germline CDR1 is SGHRS and CDR2 is YFSETQ. CDR3 bases: TGCGCCAGCAGCTTAACGTGGGACAGGGGGGCTGGGGCCAACGTCCTGACTTTC. It yields the protein CASSLTWDRGAGANVLTF.

The V call is TRBV9, the J call TRBJ2-1, with 10 bases aligning to TRBD2. Germline CDR1 is SGDLS and CDR2 is YYNGEE. J lost 8 bases, V lost 2 bases, and 10 bases had no gene match. There are 16 residues in the CDR3. In nucleotides, the CDR3 is TGTGCCAGCAGCGTTTCGGTGCTAGCGGGAGTCGATGAGCAGTTCTTC. It encodes CASSVSVLAGVDEQFF.

The chain combines TRBV10-1 with TRBJ2-3; the D gene is possibly TRBD2 (6 bases). Trimming cost V 7 bases and J 1 base, with 9 bases left between them. CDR3 size: 13 residues. Germline-derived CDR1 and CDR2 are WNHNN and SYGVQD (reference sequence). The CDR3: CASKASGTDTQYF. In DNA, the CDR3 is TGCGCCAGCAAGGCTAGCGGCACAGATACGCAGTATTTT.

The chain recombines TRBV12-5 with TRBJ2-5; tentatively, D is TRBD2 (6 bases). This CDR3 comprises 14 residues. Trimming removed 1 base at V and 4 bases at J, with 10 bases between. Germline V gives CDR1 LGHNT, CDR2 FRNRAP. The CDR3 spells CASGLETAGETQYF. CDR3 nucleotide sequence: TGTGCTAGTGGTTTGGAAACAGCGGGAGAGACCCAGTACTTC.

J is TRBJ1-1 and V is TRBV30, with D possibly matching TRBD1 (6 bases). This CDR3 has 16 amino acids. Germline assignment: CDR1 GTSNPN and CDR2 SVGIG (reference sequence). The germline V and J ends were trimmed by 3 bases and 1 base, with 18 bases remaining between them. The CDR3 reads CAWRLQGREWNTEAFF. CDR3 nucleotide sequence: TGTGCCTGGAGACTCCAGGGGAGAGAGTGGAACACTGAAGCTTTCTTT. Based on the CDR3 plus reference TRBV30 and TRBJ1-1, the full variable domain is SQTIHQWPATLVQPVGSPLSLECTVEGTSNPNLYWYRQAAGRGLQLLFYSVGIGQISSEVPQNLSASRPQDRQFILSSKKLLLSDSGFYLCAWRLQGREWNTEAFFGQGTRLTVV.

The V and J genes are TRBV7-8 and TRBJ2-7, with D possibly being TRBD2 (5 bases). CDR1 is SGHVS, CDR2 FQNEAQ, per germline. There are 14 residues in the CDR3. The V gene lost 5 bases and the J gene lost 3 bases, with 14 bases spanning the gap. The CDR3 loop is CASSPGLHGYEQYF. The CDR3 bases are TGTGCCAGCAGCCCCGGACTCCACGGCTACGAGCAGTACTTC.

The chain is built from TRBV15 and TRBJ2-5; 14 nucleotides agree with TRBD2. This CDR3 has 17 amino acids. J lost 3 bases, V lost 1 base, and 4 bases had no gene match. The germline V gene encodes CDR1 LNHNV and CDR2 YYDKDF (reference sequence). CDR3 nucleotides: TGTGCCACCAGCAGAGGACTAGCGGGAGGGTACGAAGAGACCCAGTACTTC. The encoded protein is CATSRGLAGGYEETQYF. Based on the CDR3 plus reference TRBV15 and TRBJ2-5, the full variable domain is DAMVIQNPRYQVTQFGKPVTLSCSQTLNHNVMYWYQQKSSQAPKLLFHYYDKDFNNEADTPDNFQSRRPNTSFCFLDIRSPGLGDTAMYLCATSRGLAGGYEETQYFGPGTRLLVL.

The V call is TRBV11-3, the J call TRBJ2-1; the D gene is possibly TRBD2 (7 bases). Germline lookup yields CDR1 SGHNT and CDR2 YENEEA. The CDR3 is made up of 15 amino acids. Between the trimmed V and J ends, which lost 8 bases and 5 bases, there was a span of 19 bases. This CDR3 is CASVLLGGPNNEQFF. CDR3 DNA: TGTGCCAGCGTACTTCTGGGGGGGCCGAACAATGAGCAGTTCTTC.

The gene calls are TRBV30 and TRBJ2-7, with a weak D call TRBD2 (7 bases). The CDR3 is made up of 14 amino acids. CDR1 and CDR2 (germline): GTSNPN, SVGIG (reference sequence). Trimming pared 7 bases from V and 2 bases from J, leaving 18 bases between. CDR3 nucleotide sequence: TGTGCCTCGATTAGGGGCGGGGGCGCCTACGAGCAGTACTTC. Translation: CASIRGGGAYEQYF.

The chain is built from TRBV7-9 and TRBJ2-7; D possibly corresponds to TRBD1 (5 bases). V lost 5 bases and J 0 bases, leaving 8 bases between the germline ends. The CDR3 is 13 amino acids. Germline values: CDR1 SEHNR, CDR2 FQNEAQ (reference sequence). Here the CDR3 reads CASSLDSSYEQYF. The CDR3 coding sequence is TGTGCCAGCAGCCTTGACAGCTCCTACGAGCAGTACTTC.

The chain combines TRBV19 with TRBJ2-3, with 8 bases fitting TRBD2. Germline loops: CDR1 LNHDA, CDR2 SQIVND (reference sequence). The CDR3 covers 15 residues. V dropped 6 bases and J dropped 7; count of bases not matched to a gene: 12. As DNA, the CDR3 is TGTGCCAGTAGCACTCCGGGACTAGGAAGAAATACGCAGTATTTT. Its translation: CASSTPGLGRNTQYF.

The rearrangement uses TRBV21-1 and TRBJ2-2; TRBD2, the table's D call, lacks a check against the DNA. TRBV21-1 is termed a pseudogene. This CDR3 is 20 amino acids long. In DNA form, the CDR3 reads TGTGCCAGCAGCAAATGGGTAGCGGGAGTAATTAGGTCGAACACCGGGGAGCTGTTTTTT. This gives the protein CASSKWVAGVIRSNTGELFF.